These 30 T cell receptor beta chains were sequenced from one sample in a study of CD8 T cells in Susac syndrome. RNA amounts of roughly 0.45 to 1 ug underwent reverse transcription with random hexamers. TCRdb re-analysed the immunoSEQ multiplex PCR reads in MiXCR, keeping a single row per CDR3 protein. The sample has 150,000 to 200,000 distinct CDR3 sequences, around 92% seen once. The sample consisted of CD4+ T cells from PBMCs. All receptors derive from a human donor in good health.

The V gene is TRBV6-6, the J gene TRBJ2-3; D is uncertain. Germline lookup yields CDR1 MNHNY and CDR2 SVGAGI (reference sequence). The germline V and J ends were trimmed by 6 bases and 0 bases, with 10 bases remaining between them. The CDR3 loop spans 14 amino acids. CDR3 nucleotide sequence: TGTGCCAGCAGCGCACCGACTAGCACAGATACGCAGTATTTT. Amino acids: CASSAPTSTDTQYF.

In nucleotides, the CDR3 is TGTGCCAGCAGTAGACCGGGACAGGGAGGAGAAAAACTGTTTTTT. Translation: CASSRPGQGGEKLFF. The J gene is TRBJ1-4, the V gene TRBV28; 9 nucleotides match TRBD1. V was clipped by 5 bases and J by 8 bases; unmatched bases: 9. The germline V gene encodes CDR1 MDHEN and CDR2 SYDVKM. This CDR3 is built from 15 residues.

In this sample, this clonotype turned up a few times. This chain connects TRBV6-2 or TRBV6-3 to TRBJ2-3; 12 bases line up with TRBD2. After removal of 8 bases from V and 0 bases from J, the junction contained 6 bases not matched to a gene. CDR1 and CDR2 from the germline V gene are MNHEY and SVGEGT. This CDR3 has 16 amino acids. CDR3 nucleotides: TGTGCCAGCTCCCCCGGACTAGCGGGAAGCACAGATACGCAGTATTTT. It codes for CASSPGLAGSTDTQYF.

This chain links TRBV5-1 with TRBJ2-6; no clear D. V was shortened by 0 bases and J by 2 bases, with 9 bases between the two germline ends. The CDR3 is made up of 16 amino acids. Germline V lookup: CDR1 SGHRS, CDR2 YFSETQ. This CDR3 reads CASSLAVGTGANVLTF. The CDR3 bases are TGCGCCAGCAGCTTGGCGGTGGGTACTGGGGCCAACGTCCTGACTTTC.

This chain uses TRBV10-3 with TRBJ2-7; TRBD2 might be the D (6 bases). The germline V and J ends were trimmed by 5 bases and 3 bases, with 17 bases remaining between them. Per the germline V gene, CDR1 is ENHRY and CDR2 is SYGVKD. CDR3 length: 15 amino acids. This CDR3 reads CAISSGARRDYEQYF. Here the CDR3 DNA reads TGTGCCATCAGTTCGGGAGCTCGGCGGGACTACGAGCAGTACTTC.

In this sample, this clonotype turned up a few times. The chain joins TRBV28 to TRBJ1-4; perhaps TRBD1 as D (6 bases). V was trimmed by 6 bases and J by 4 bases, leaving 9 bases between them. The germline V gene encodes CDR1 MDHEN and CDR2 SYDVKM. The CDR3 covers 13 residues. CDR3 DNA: TGTGCCAGCAGGGACAGTCTTAATGAAAAACTGTTTTTT. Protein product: CASRDSLNEKLFF.

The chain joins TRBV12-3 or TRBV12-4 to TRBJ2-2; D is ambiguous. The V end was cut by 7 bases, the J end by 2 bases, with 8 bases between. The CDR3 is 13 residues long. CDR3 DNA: TGTGCCAGCACCAAAGGCAACACCGGGGAGCTGTTTTTT. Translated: CASTKGNTGELFF.

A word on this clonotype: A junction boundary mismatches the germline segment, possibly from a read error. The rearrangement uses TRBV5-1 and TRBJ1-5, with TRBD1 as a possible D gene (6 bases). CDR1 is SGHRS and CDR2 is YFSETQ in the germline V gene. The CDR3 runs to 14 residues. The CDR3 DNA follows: TGTGCCAGCTCCCTGGGGGGCGGCAATCAGCCCCAGCATTTT. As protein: CASSLGGGNQPQHF.

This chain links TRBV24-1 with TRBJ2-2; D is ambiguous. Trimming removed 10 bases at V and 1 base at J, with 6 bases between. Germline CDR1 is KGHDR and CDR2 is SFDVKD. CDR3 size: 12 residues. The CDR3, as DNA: TGTGCCACGTCGGGGAACACCGGGGAGCTGTTTTTT. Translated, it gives CATSGNTGELFF.

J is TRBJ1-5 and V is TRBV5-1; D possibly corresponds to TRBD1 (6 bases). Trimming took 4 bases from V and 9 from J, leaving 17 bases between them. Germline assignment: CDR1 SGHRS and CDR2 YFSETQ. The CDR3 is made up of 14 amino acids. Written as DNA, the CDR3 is TGCGCCAGCAGCGCCTCGACAGGTTCTGGGCCCCAGCATTTT. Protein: CASSASTGSGPQHF. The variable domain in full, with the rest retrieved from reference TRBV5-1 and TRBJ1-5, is KAGVTQTPRYLIKTRGQQVTLSCSPISGHRSVSWYQQTPGQGLQFLFEYFSETQRNKGNFPGRFSGRQFSNSRSEMNVSTLELGDSALYLCASSASTGSGPQHFGDGTRLSIL.

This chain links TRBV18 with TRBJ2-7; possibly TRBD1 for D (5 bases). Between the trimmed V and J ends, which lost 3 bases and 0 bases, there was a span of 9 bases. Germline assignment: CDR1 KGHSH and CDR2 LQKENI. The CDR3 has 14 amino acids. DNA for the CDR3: TGTGCCAGCTCACCCAGGGAAGGCTCCTACGAGCAGTACTTC. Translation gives CASSPREGSYEQYF.

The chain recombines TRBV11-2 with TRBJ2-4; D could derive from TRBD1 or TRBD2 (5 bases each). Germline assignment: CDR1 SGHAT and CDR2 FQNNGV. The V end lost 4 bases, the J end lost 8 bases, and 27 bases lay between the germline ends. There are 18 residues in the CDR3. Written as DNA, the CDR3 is TGTGCCAGCAGCTCCCCTCTTCGGGGCGCCACTCTTACTGACATTCAGTACTTC. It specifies CASSSPLRGATLTDIQYF. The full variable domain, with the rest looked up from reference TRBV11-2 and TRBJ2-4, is EAGVAQSPRYKIIEKRQSVAFWCNPISGHATLYWYQQILGQGPKLLIQFQNNGVVDDSQLPKDRFSAERLKGVDSTLKIQPAKLEDSAVYLCASSSPLRGATLTDIQYFGAGTRLSVL.

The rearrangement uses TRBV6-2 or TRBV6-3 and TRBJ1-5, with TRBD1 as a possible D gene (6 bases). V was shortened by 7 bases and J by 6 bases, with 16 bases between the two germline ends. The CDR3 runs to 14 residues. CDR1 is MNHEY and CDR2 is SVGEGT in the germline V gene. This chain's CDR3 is CASNLRTGAQPQHF. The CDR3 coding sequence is TGTGCCAGCAACCTTCGGACGGGGGCTCAGCCCCAGCATTTT.

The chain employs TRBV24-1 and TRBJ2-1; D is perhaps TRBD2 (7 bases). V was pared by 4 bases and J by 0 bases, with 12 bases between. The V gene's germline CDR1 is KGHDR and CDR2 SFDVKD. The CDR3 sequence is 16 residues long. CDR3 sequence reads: CATSEGGAISYNEQFF. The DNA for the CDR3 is TGTGCCACCAGTGAGGGGGGGGCCATCTCCTACAATGAGCAGTTCTTC.

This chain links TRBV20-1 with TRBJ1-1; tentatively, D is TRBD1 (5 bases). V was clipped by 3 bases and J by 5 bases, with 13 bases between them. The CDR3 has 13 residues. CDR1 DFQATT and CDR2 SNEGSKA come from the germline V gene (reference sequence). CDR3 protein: CSASATGGTEAFF. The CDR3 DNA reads TGCAGTGCTAGTGCGACGGGGGGGACTGAAGCTTTCTTT.

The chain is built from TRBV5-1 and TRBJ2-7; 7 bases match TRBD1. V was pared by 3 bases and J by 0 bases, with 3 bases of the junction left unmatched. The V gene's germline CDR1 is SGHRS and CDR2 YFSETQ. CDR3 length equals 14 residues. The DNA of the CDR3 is TGCGCCAGCAGCTACACAGGGGTCTCCTACGAGCAGTACTTC. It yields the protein CASSYTGVSYEQYF.

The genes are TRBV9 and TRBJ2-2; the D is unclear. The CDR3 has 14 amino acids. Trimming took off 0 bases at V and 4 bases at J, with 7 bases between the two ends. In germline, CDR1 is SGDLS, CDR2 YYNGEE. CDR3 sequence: CASSVGLPTGELFF. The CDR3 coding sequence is TGTGCCAGCAGCGTAGGACTTCCCACCGGGGAGCTGTTTTTT.

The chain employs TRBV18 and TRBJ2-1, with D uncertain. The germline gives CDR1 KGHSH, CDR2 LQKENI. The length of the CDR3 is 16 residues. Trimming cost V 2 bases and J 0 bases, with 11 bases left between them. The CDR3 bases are TGTGCCAGCTCACCAAATTCACAGAGCTCCTACAATGAGCAGTTCTTC. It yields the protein CASSPNSQSSYNEQFF.

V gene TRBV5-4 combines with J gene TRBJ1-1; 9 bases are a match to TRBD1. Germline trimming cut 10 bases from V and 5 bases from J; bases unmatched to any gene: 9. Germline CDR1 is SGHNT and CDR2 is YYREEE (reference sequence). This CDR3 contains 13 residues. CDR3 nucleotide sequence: TGTGCCGCAACCGGGACAGGGAGGACTGAAGCTTTCTTT. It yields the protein CAATGTGRTEAFF.

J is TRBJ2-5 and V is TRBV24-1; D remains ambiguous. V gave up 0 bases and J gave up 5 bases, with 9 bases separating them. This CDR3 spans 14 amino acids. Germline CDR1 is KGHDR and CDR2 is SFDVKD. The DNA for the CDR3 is TGTGCCACCAGTGATTTGGCATCAAGGGAGACCCAGTACTTC. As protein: CATSDLASRETQYF.

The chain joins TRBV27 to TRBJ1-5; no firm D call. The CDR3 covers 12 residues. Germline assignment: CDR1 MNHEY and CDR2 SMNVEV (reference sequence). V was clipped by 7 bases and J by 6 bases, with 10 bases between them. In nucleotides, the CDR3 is TGTGCCAGCAAAGGCAATGGTCAGCCCCAGCATTTT. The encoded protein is CASKGNGQPQHF.

The CDR3 region is CASSQDGGRDLTGELFF. The CDR3 DNA sequence: TGCGCCAGCAGCCAAGATGGGGGCAGGGACCTCACCGGGGAGCTGTTTTTT. J is TRBJ2-2 and V is TRBV4-3; D might be TRBD1 (6 bases). The V end was cut by 0 bases, the J end by 4 bases, with 15 bases between. Germline loops: CDR1 LGHNA, CDR2 YSLEER. The CDR3 contains 17 residues.

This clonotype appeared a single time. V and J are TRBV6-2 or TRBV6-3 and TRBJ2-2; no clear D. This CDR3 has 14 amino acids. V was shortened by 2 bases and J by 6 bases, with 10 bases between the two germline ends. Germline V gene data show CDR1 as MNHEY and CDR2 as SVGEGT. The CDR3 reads CASSYDPGAGELFF. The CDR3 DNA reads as TGTGCCAGCAGTTACGATCCGGGTGCCGGGGAGCTGTTTTTT.

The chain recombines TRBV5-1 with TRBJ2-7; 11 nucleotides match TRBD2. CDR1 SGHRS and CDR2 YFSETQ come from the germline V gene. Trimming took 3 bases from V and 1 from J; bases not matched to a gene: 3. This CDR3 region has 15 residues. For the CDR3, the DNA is TGCGCCAGCAGCTCCACTAGCGGGAGATCCTACGAGCAGTACTTC. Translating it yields CASSSTSGRSYEQYF.

The CDR3 reads CASSLQSGAFF. CDR3 coding DNA: TGTGCCAGCAGTCTCCAGTCGGGGGCTTTCTTT. The V and J genes are TRBV28 and TRBJ1-1; no reliable D call. V gave up 5 bases and J gave up 11 bases, with 12 bases separating them. The CDR3 runs 11 residues. Germline V gives CDR1 MDHEN, CDR2 SYDVKM.

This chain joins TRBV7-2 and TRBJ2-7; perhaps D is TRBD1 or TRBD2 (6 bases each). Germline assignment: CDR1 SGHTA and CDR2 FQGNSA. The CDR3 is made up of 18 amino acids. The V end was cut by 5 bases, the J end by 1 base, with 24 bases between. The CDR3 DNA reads TGTGCCAGCAGCCCAGCACATCAGTGGGGGGCGAGTTCCTACGAGCAGTACTTC. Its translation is CASSPAHQWGASSYEQYF. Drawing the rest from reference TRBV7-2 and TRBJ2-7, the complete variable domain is GAGVSQSPSNKVTEKGKDVELRCDPISGHTALYWYRQSLGQGLEFLIYFQGNSAPDKSGLPSDRFSAERTGGSVSTLTIQRTQQEDSAVYLCASSPAHQWGASSYEQYFGPGTRLTVT.

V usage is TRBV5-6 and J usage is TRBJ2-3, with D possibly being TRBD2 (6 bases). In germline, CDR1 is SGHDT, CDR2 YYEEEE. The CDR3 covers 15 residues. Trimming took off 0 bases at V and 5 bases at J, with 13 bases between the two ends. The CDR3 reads CASSLAPLGGDTQYF. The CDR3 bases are TGTGCCAGCAGCTTGGCCCCTCTGGGGGGAGATACGCAGTATTTT.

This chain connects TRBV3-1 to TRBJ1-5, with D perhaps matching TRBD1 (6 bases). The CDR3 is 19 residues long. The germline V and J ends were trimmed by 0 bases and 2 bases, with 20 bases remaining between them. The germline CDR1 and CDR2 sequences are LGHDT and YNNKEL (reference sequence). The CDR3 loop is CASSQDRSRGGQGNQPQHF. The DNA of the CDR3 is TGTGCCAGCAGCCAAGATCGCTCAAGGGGGGGTCAGGGCAATCAGCCCCAGCATTTT.

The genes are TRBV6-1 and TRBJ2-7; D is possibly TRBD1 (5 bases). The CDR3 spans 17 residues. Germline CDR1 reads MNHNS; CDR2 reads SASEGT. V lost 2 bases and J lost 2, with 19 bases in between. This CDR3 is CASSENPSQGYPYEQYF. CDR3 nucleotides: TGTGCCAGCAGTGAAAACCCTAGTCAGGGTTATCCCTACGAGCAGTACTTC.

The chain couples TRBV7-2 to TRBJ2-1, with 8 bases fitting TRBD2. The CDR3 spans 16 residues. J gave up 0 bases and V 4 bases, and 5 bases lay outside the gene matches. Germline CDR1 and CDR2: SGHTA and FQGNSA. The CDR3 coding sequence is TGTGCCAGCAGCTCGGCGGGGGGTCGCTCCTACAATGAGCAGTTCTTC. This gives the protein CASSSAGGRSYNEQFF.